This T cell receptor beta chain was sequenced for a study of Graves' ophthalmopathy and Graves' hyperthyroidism (dated by TCRdb to 2016 to 2019). Regarding the research as a whole: Peripheral blood was collected at initial diagnosis, prior to any treatment. The study used signatures of the TCR beta repertoire to tell Graves' ophthalmopathy apart from Graves' hyperthyroidism and to predict which patients would progress to ophthalmopathy. In total, 135 blood samples were TCR-sequenced: some 40 ophthalmopathy, some 80 hyperthyroidism and some 17 hyperthyroidism-to-ophthalmopathy patients. To explore V-J signatures that separate ophthalmopathy from hyperthyroidism, a discovery set of about a hundred patients was enrolled, consisting of about 45 with ophthalmopathy and around 57 with stable hyperthyroidism. For independent validation, a separate cohort was made up of 18 to 20 hyperthyroidism patients plus 17 patients who later progressed from hyperthyroidism to ophthalmopathy. In more than five hyperthyroidism patients, the T-cell repertoires found in thyroid tissue were compared with those found in blood. After sampling, hyperthyroidism patients received methimazole starting at 30 mg daily, and ophthalmopathy patients received high-dose intravenous methylprednisolone. The 75 to 100 discovery patients were randomly split 7:3 into training and test sets. What the research found in general, with its limitations: Most of the expanded thyroid clonotypes with a frequency above 0.001 were also detected in blood, and it was suggested that the thyroid immune response may be reflected by blood repertoires. No statistical method was used to set the sample size in advance, and the investigators knew which group each participant was assigned to. In cross-validation, the 13-signature model distinguished ophthalmopathy from stable hyperthyroidism with approximately 90% sensitivity and roughly 84% specificity, while in the test set the corresponding values were around 79% and 71%. In validation, the model predicted ophthalmopathy progression with about 71% sensitivity and approximately 72% specificity; eleven to twelve predicted patients were CT-confirmed with GO in a median of around 6 months.

This clonotype was found many times. No cognate antigen has been identified for it. Per-base quality was not reported, and no clone a single base away is much larger than it. V is clipped by 2 bases and J by 2 bases, and the sequence between their germline boundaries is 15 bases long. CDR1 and CDR2 are drawn from the germline V gene: SGHTA, FQGNSA. The CDR3 spans 17 residues, from the cysteine through the phenylalanine. Just the 51-base CDR3 DNA is kept, in frame starting at base 1. For repertoire sequencing, the TCR beta CDR3 regions were amplified from RNA transcripts. The first round was an RT-PCR using HTBI primers with the Qiagen OneStep RT-PCR kit, and this first round was followed by a second-round multiplex PCR, then size selection and purification. Libraries were sequenced on an Illumina HiSeq2000 using paired-end 100 bp reads. From the authors' description of their analysis: SOAPnuke was used to process the reads, removing any read that contained adapters or uncalled bases, had a mean Phred below 15, or lacked an exact match to the constant primer or identifier. COPE v1.2.5 was used to merge high-quality paired reads. Clonotypes were defined as unique nucleotide sequences and were aligned to IMGT TRB V, D and J references using MiTCR v1.1. The analysis was limited to V-J combinations with a frequency above 0.0001, which together covered roughly 99% of the repertoires. A TCR clonal expansion and chaos score per V-J combination was defined as the ratio of F50 clonal expansion to chaos observed in the TCRdist matrix. Features were reduced by Welch's t-statistics and random forest to around 14 V-J combinations, which fed a naive Bayes classifier. The Morisita-Horn index was used to measure how similar the thyroid and blood repertoires were. TCRdb applied fastp at Q25 and MiXCR to the public reads, then kept only in-frame beta chains. When rows share a CDR3 protein, they turn into one entry using the most common DNA and genes. The V and J calls here are based on TCRdb, not the publication. A total of some 210,000 distinct CDR3 sequences appear in this sample, 25% to 30% of them only once. In total, the top ten clones hold approximately 8.2% of the sample.

Ophthalmopathy patients were characterized by moderately to severely active disease, a Clinical Activity Score of at least 3, a NOSPECS grade of at least 4, and a disease duration under 3 months. Patients were excluded if they had other autoimmune diseases, uncontrolled infections, pregnancy or lactation. Diagnosis was based on clinical symptoms, serum thyroxine, TRAb, thyroid ultrasound and orbital computed tomography. Using Ficoll-Paque density gradient centrifugation, PBMCs were isolated from 10 ml of fresh peripheral blood. Trizol reagent was used to extract the total RNA, and its quality was then checked on an Agilent 2100 Bioanalyzer.

The source material was peripheral blood. The sequence was collected from a man between 50 and 59 years old with Graves' ophthalmopathy. Donor details come from another sample of the same person, matched by shared clones. Rearrangement joined TRBV7-2 to TRBJ2-2; the D gene is not confidently resolved. The CDR3 has the sequence CASSLWTSRGNTGELFF. In nucleotide form, the sequence is TGTGCCAGCAGCTTATGGACCTCTCGCGGAAACACCGGGGAGCTGTTTTTT. Supplemented by the reference TRBV7-2 and TRBJ2-2 proteins around the CDR3, the complete variable domain is GAGVSQSPSNKVTEKGKDVELRCDPISGHTALYWYRQSLGQGLEFLIYFQGNSAPDKSGLPSDRFSAERTGGSVSTLTIQRTQQEDSAVYLCASSLWTSRGNTGELFFGEGSRLTVL.